A single sample is the source of the 20 T cell receptor beta chains below, sequenced in a study of early T cells in non-severe SARS-CoV-2 infection. TCRdb called the 5' RACE reads again in MiXCR, with one record for every CDR3 protein. The data hold roughly 46,000 distinct CDR3 sequences, with 5% to 5.5% observed a single time. Material: whole blood, obtained at baseline. These TCRs come from an adult who was a healthcare worker with PCR-confirmed SARS-CoV-2 infection or an uninfected control (not recorded which).

This clonotype was found many times. The CDR3 nucleotides are TGCAGTGCGATCCCCATCCACCTGGGGAAACTGTTTTTT. Amino acid sequence: CSAIPIHLGKLFF. The chain couples TRBV20-1 to TRBJ1-4; D remains unclear. Germline V lookup: CDR1 DFQATT, CDR2 SNEGSKA (reference sequence). This CDR3 spans 13 amino acids. The V gene lost 6 bases and the J gene lost 11 bases, with 19 bases spanning the gap.

The chain uses TRBV11-2 and TRBJ2-3; D gene uncertain. With 0 bases removed from V and 0 bases from J, the gap between germline ends came to 13 bases. Germline V gives CDR1 SGHAT, CDR2 FQNNGV. There are 17 residues in the CDR3. The CDR3 region is CASSLDPSYGSTDTQYF. The CDR3 DNA reads as TGTGCCAGCAGCTTAGATCCATCTTACGGAAGCACAGATACGCAGTATTTT.

Ten or more counts support this clonotype. This sequence joins TRBV13 and TRBJ2-7; D is unclear. The V gene's germline CDR1 is PRHDT and CDR2 FYEKMQ (reference sequence). With 1 base removed from V and 7 bases from J, the gap between germline ends came to 11 bases. The CDR3 contains 13 residues. DNA for the CDR3: TGTGCCAGCAGCTTAGCGGGTCCCCAAGAGCAGTACTTC. Its protein product is CASSLAGPQEQYF.

This clonotype was counted only a few times. V and J are TRBV20-1 and TRBJ2-7; no clear D. CDR1 is DFQATT, CDR2 SNEGSKA, per germline (reference sequence). The CDR3 extends over 10 amino acids. V was trimmed by 7 bases and J by 1 base, leaving 5 bases between them. CDR3 residues: CSVLSYEQYF. As DNA, the CDR3 is TGCAGTGTTCTATCCTACGAGCAGTACTTC.

This clonotype was picked up many times. The chain employs TRBV15 and TRBJ2-3; 13 positions match TRBD2. Germline V gives CDR1 LNHNV, CDR2 YYDKDF (reference sequence). Trimming removed 3 bases from V and 3 bases from J; junction bases left unmatched: 9. The CDR3 has 18 residues. CDR3 residues: CATSSTSGREIGTDTQYF. As DNA, the CDR3 is TGTGCCACCAGCAGTACTAGCGGGAGGGAGATTGGTACAGATACGCAGTATTTT. The full variable domain, in which reference TRBV15 and TRBJ2-3 provide the parts outside the CDR3, is DAMVIQNPRYQVTQFGKPVTLSCSQTLNHNVMYWYQQKSSQAPKLLFHYYDKDFNNEADTPDNFQSRRPNTSFCFLDIRSPGLGDTAMYLCATSSTSGREIGTDTQYFGPGTRLTVL.

This clonotype was detected only a few times. The chain combines TRBV28 with TRBJ2-3; D may be TRBD1 (7 bases). The CDR3 has 17 residues. The V end lost 4 bases, the J end lost 1 base, and 18 bases lay between the germline ends. Germline V gene sequence: CDR1 MDHEN, CDR2 SYDVKM. CDR3 sequence (DNA): TGTGCCAGCAGTTATAGCGGACAGGCCTCGGGCACAGATACGCAGTATTTT. This translates into CASSYSGQASGTDTQYF.

This clonotype is medium-sized. The chain couples TRBV12-3 or TRBV12-4 to TRBJ2-7; 7 positions agree with TRBD1. With V trimmed by 6 bases and J by 2 bases, 7 bases remained unmatched. CDR3 size: 14 residues. CDR3 bases: TGTGCCAGCAGAACCGACAGGGCCACCTACGAGCAGTACTTC. It translates to CASRTDRATYEQYF.

This clonotype appeared many times. This chain links TRBV4-2 with TRBJ2-5; D possibly uses TRBD1 or TRBD2 (5 bases each). Trimming shortened V by 4 bases and J by 5 bases, and 23 bases separated the two germline ends. Germline V lookup: CDR1 LGHNA, CDR2 YNFKEQ. CDR3 size: 17 residues. The CDR3 DNA follows: TGTGCCAGCAGCCCCCGGCCGGGGCAGTCCAACCGGGAGACCCAGTACTTC. This gives the protein CASSPRPGQSNRETQYF.

Only a few counts were recorded for this clonotype. The chain is built from TRBV4-1 and TRBJ2-7, with D unresolved. This CDR3 spans 13 amino acids. Germline lookup yields CDR1 MGHRA and CDR2 YSYEKL. V was pared by 0 bases and J by 7 bases, with 10 bases between. CDR3 DNA: TGCGCCAGCAGCCAAGAATTGTCGTGGGAGCAGTACTTC. It specifies CASSQELSWEQYF.

The V gene is TRBV11-2, the J gene TRBJ2-7; D may be TRBD1 (5 bases). Germline V lookup: CDR1 SGHAT, CDR2 FQNNGV. The CDR3 covers 13 residues. Trimming removed 5 bases from V and 4 bases from J, with 12 bases in between. CDR3 region: CASSQTTGYEQYF. The CDR3 DNA is TGTGCCAGCAGCCAAACAACAGGTTACGAGCAGTACTTC.

This clonotype was seen many times. The V gene is TRBV10-2, the J gene TRBJ1-1; D possibly corresponds to TRBD1 (6 bases). The V end was cut by 10 bases, the J end by 1 base, with 10 bases between. This CDR3 region has 12 residues. Germline-derived CDR1 and CDR2 are WSHSY and SAAADI. The CDR3 sequence: CATKQGNTEAFF. The CDR3 DNA reads TGCGCCACCAAACAGGGGAACACTGAAGCTTTCTTT.

In this sample, this clonotype turned up many times. V gene TRBV29-1 combines with J gene TRBJ2-7, with 7 nucleotides matching TRBD2. Germline CDR1 reads SQVTM; CDR2 reads ANQGSEA. V was clipped by 4 bases and J by 1 base; unmatched bases: 1. The CDR3 length is 12 residues. The CDR3 loop is CSVASGSYEQYF. For the CDR3, the DNA is TGCAGCGTTGCTAGCGGTTCCTACGAGCAGTACTTC.

This clonotype showed up many times. The CDR3 nucleotides are TGTGCCAGCAGCTTGATGATGGCGGGAGAATGGGATACGCAGTATTTT. Translating gives CASSLMMAGEWDTQYF. The chain employs TRBV11-2 and TRBJ2-3; 7 positions agree with TRBD2. J was trimmed by 6 bases and V by 3 bases; bases with no gene match: 12. The germline gives CDR1 SGHAT, CDR2 FQNNGV. CDR3 length: 16 amino acids.

This clonotype was detected many times. CDR3 loop: CASSLVGRSYEQYF. CDR3 nucleotides: TGTGCCAGCAGCTTAGTTGGAAGGTCCTACGAGCAGTACTTC. The rearrangement links TRBV5-5 to TRBJ2-7, with D hard to call. Germline V gene lookup returns CDR1 SGHKS and CDR2 YYEKEE (reference sequence). The V gene lost 2 bases and the J gene lost 1 base, with 10 bases spanning the gap. This CDR3 contains 14 residues.

DNA for the CDR3: TGTGCCAGCAGCCAACTACACAGTAGCAATCAGCCCCAGCATTTT. It is translated as CASSQLHSSNQPQHF. This chain connects TRBV4-2 to TRBJ1-5; the D is unclear. The CDR3 loop spans 15 amino acids. Germline V gives CDR1 LGHNA, CDR2 YNFKEQ. V was clipped by 2 bases and J by 0 bases, with 8 bases between them.

This clonotype was detected many times. J is TRBJ2-2 and V is TRBV5-1; tentatively, D is TRBD1 (6 bases). Germline V gene data show CDR1 as SGHRS and CDR2 as YFSETQ. The CDR3 length is 16 residues. V was trimmed by 4 bases and J by 1 base, leaving 14 bases between them. The CDR3 DNA is TGCGCCAGCAGCCTTCGGCCAGGGGTGAACACCGGGGAGCTGTTTTTT. It translates to CASSLRPGVNTGELFF.

This clonotype was seen ten or more times. The CDR3, as DNA: TGCGCCAGCAGCCCCTTTGGGGCAACGAACACTGAAGCTTTCTTT. This codes for CASSPFGATNTEAFF. The rearrangement joins TRBV4-1 to TRBJ1-1; a possible D gene is TRBD1 (5 bases). This CDR3 contains 15 residues. Looked up from germline, CDR1 is MGHRA and CDR2 is YSYEKL. V was shortened by 4 bases and J by 1 base, with 13 bases between the two germline ends.

The sample holds many counts of this clonotype. The rearrangement uses TRBV10-3 and TRBJ2-3, with 7 bases lining up with TRBD1. CDR3 length equals 13 residues. J was trimmed by 2 bases and V by 8 bases; bases with no gene match: 4. Germline CDR1 and CDR2: ENHRY and SYGVKD. CDR3: CAIGTANTDTQYF. CDR3 DNA: TGTGCCATCGGGACAGCGAACACAGATACGCAGTATTTT.

In its sample, this clonotype was seen many times. This rearrangement joins TRBV10-3 to TRBJ2-4; 10 nucleotides match TRBD1. The J segment lost 3 bases and the V segment lost 4 bases, leaving 0 bases of the junction unmatched. From germline, CDR1 is ENHRY and CDR2 SYGVKD. This CDR3 is 14 amino acids long. CDR3 protein: CAISGDRGKNIQYF. CDR3 DNA: TGTGCCATCAGTGGGGACAGGGGCAAAAACATTCAGTACTTC.

This clonotype was seen ten or more times. The chain is built from TRBV29-1 and TRBJ2-5; 10 bases are shared with TRBD1. The germline V gene has CDR1 SQVTM and CDR2 ANQGSEA. The V segment lost 8 bases and the J segment 5 bases; nucleotides outside the gene matches: 11. The CDR3 sequence is 14 residues long. The CDR3 here is CSSTGTGVWETQYF. The CDR3 region has the DNA TGCAGCTCCACCGGGACAGGGGTTTGGGAGACCCAGTACTTC.